This TCR beta chain derives from a study of blood T cell repertoires in COVID-19. Study-level information: Nucleic acid was either cDNA or gDNA, and it came from T cells, B-cell-depleted T cells, or PBMCs.

The V end was cut by 3 bases, the J end by 0 bases, with 18 bases between. Germline CDR1 is SGDLS and CDR2 is YYNGEE. The CDR3 is 17 amino acids. This clone was observed once. Only in-frame clones appear in the TCRdb table, and some are missing; sequencing was by immunoSEQ multiplex PCR. The sample lists some 180,000 clones; more than 70% were seen once. Cohort 3 donors counted as recovered after two negative PCRs, clearance, or resolved symptoms. The rearrangement uses TRBV9 and TRBJ1-1, with a tentative D call TRBD1 (6 bases). The sequence was obtained from a man aged 40-55 years who had recovered from COVID-19. What was sequenced was PBMCs or T cells enriched from blood (not recorded which). The CDR3 DNA follows: TGTGCCAGCAGCGCCCTCACCAGGGGCGCGGTGAACACTGAAGCTTTCTTT. Protein product: CASSALTRGAVNTEAFF.